Each of the 30 T cell receptor beta chains below was sequenced from the same sample in a study of cytomegalovirus exposure and HLA in healthy donors. Primers: 60 Vbeta forward and 13 Jbeta reverse. TCRdb's copy holds only in-frame clones and misses some; the assay was immunoSEQ multiplex PCR. The sample lists some 150,000 clones, less than 80% occurring once. Sequenced input: PBMCs. These receptor sequences come from a man aged 35 to 55 in good health and CMV-seronegative.

The gene calls are TRBV19 and TRBJ1-5; D might be TRBD1 (6 bases). The CDR3 is 15 residues long. Germline lookup yields CDR1 LNHDA and CDR2 SQIVND (reference sequence). V lost 5 bases, J lost 4 bases, and 15 bases lay in between. Here the CDR3 reads CASSPPQGGNQPQHF. In DNA form, the CDR3 reads TGTGCCAGTAGTCCTCCACAGGGAGGGAATCAGCCCCAGCATTTT.

The J gene is TRBJ1-1, the V gene TRBV28; the match to TRBD1 covers 7 bases. There are 15 residues in the CDR3. After removal of 5 bases from V and 5 bases from J, the junction contained 11 bases not matched to a gene. Germline V gives CDR1 MDHEN, CDR2 SYDVKM. DNA of the CDR3: TGTGCCAGCAGTCGGGGGGGACAGTCGAGTACTGAAGCTTTCTTT. Its translation: CASSRGGQSSTEAFF.

The chain joins TRBV13 to TRBJ2-7; perhaps TRBD1 as D (6 bases). The CDR3 runs to 15 residues. Trimming removed 5 bases from V and 0 bases from J, with 14 bases in between. Germline lookup yields CDR1 PRHDT and CDR2 FYEKMQ (reference sequence). The CDR3: CASSHAQGRSYEQYF. The CDR3 DNA sequence: TGTGCCAGCAGCCACGCTCAGGGGCGCTCCTACGAGCAGTACTTC.

The V and J genes are TRBV11-1 and TRBJ1-1, with a tentative D call TRBD1 (6 bases). The CDR3 covers 14 residues. Germline assignment: CDR1 SGHAT and CDR2 FQDESV (reference sequence). Deletions cut 5 bases from V and 4 bases from J, with 14 bases between. In DNA form, the CDR3 reads TGTGCCAGCAGCCCGGACAGATCCCGCACTGAAGCTTTCTTT. It codes for CASSPDRSRTEAFF.

A single count supports this clone. At the DNA level, this CDR3 is encoded by other sequences in the same sample as well. V and J are TRBV5-1 and TRBJ2-2; 11 bases fit TRBD1. Germline V gives CDR1 SGHRS, CDR2 YFSETQ. This CDR3 is built from 16 residues. The ends lost 4 bases at V and 2 bases at J; junction bases unmatched: 4. The CDR3 region is CASSLGQGANTGELFF. Here the CDR3 DNA reads TGCGCCAGCAGCCTAGGACAGGGGGCAAACACCGGGGAGCTGTTTTTT. Looking up the rest from reference TRBV5-1 and TRBJ2-2 gives the full variable domain: KAGVTQTPRYLIKTRGQQVTLSCSPISGHRSVSWYQQTPGQGLQFLFEYFSETQRNKGNFPGRFSGRQFSNSRSEMNVSTLELGDSALYLCASSLGQGANTGELFFGEGSRLTVL.

The chain carries TRBV9 and TRBJ2-3; D ambiguous. The CDR3 is 13 residues long. The V gene lost 3 bases and the J gene lost 0 bases, with 5 bases spanning the gap. Germline V gene sequence: CDR1 SGDLS, CDR2 YYNGEE. Here the CDR3 reads CASSATSTDTQYF. CDR3 DNA: TGTGCCAGCAGCGCGACTAGCACAGATACGCAGTATTTT.

V is TRBV7-9 and J is TRBJ1-6, with 7 bases aligning to TRBD1. The CDR3 loop spans 15 amino acids. The ends lost 6 bases at V and 1 base at J; junction bases unmatched: 3. Germline V gene data show CDR1 as SEHNR and CDR2 as FQNEAQ (reference sequence). DNA for the CDR3: TGTGCCAGCAGGACAGGGACGTCCTATAATTCACCCCTCCACTTT. Translated, it gives CASRTGTSYNSPLHF.

V is TRBV6-6 and J is TRBJ2-7, with TRBD1 matching 7 bases. V trimming: 0 bases; J trimming: 0 bases; junction bases outside the gene matches: 5. Germline V gene sequence: CDR1 MNHNY, CDR2 SVGAGI (reference sequence). This CDR3 comprises 16 residues. The CDR3 is CASSYSEQGSSYEQYF. DNA of the CDR3: TGTGCCAGCAGTTACTCGGAACAGGGGAGCTCCTACGAGCAGTACTTC.

This chain uses TRBV5-6 with TRBJ1-1; D is uncertain. V was cut by 0 bases and J by 7 bases, with 7 bases left in between. Germline loops: CDR1 SGHDT, CDR2 YYEEEE. This CDR3 has 12 residues. The CDR3 spells CASSLGEHEAFF. The CDR3 nucleotides are TGTGCCAGCAGCTTGGGGGAGCATGAAGCTTTCTTT.

This chain connects TRBV7-3 to TRBJ2-6; D uncertain. This CDR3 region has 14 residues. Trimming took off 6 bases at V and 2 bases at J, with 8 bases between the two ends. Germline V CDR1 and CDR2: SGHTA, FQGTGA. The CDR3: CASRSSAGANVLTF. The CDR3 DNA reads as TGTGCCAGCAGGTCCAGCGCTGGGGCCAACGTCCTGACTTTC.

V gene TRBV7-3 combines with J gene TRBJ2-1, with 7 bases aligning to TRBD2. V shed 1 base and J 5 bases; nucleotides not matched to a gene: 5. The germline V gene has CDR1 SGHTA and CDR2 FQGTGA. The CDR3 is made up of 15 amino acids. This chain's CDR3 is CASSLNSGLNNEQFF. In DNA form, the CDR3 reads TGTGCCAGCAGCTTAAATTCGGGACTAAACAATGAGCAGTTCTTC.

The chain employs TRBV6-6 and TRBJ1-5; no clear D gene. The CDR3 consists of 13 residues. V was cut by 6 bases and J by 6 bases, with 12 bases left in between. CDR1 MNHNY and CDR2 SVGAGI come from the germline V gene (reference sequence). The chain's CDR3 is CASREEGGQPQHF. In DNA, the CDR3 is TGTGCCAGCAGGGAGGAAGGCGGTCAGCCCCAGCATTTT.

This chain links TRBV6-1 with TRBJ1-5; 10 bases are shared with TRBD1. In germline, CDR1 is MNHNS, CDR2 SASEGT. After removal of 1 base from V and 6 bases from J, the junction contained 3 bases not matched to a gene. The CDR3 length is 15 residues. Here the CDR3 DNA reads TGTGCCAGCAGTGAAGGGGACAGGGGAAGTCAGCCCCAGCATTTT. Protein: CASSEGDRGSQPQHF.

V usage is TRBV7-8 and J usage is TRBJ2-5; D gene ambiguous. The J call is doubtful: the DNA matches TRBJ2-7 better. From germline, CDR1 is SGHVS and CDR2 FQNEAQ. The CDR3 runs 12 residues. The CDR3 coding sequence is TGTGCCAGCAGCTTAGCGCAGGCCGAGCAGTACTTC. This translates into CASSLAQAEQYF.

The chain recombines TRBV7-6 with TRBJ1-4, with D perhaps TRBD1 (5 bases). This CDR3 spans 14 amino acids. Germline-derived CDR1 and CDR2 are SGHVS and FNYEAQ. With 0 bases removed from V and 7 bases from J, the gap between germline ends came to 9 bases. In DNA form, the CDR3 reads TGTGCCAGCAGCTTAGCGGGGCTGGCTGAAAAACTGTTTTTT. It codes for CASSLAGLAEKLFF.

This clone was observed a handful of times. The chain couples TRBV14 to TRBJ2-7; 11 nucleotides match TRBD2. CDR1 and CDR2 from the germline V gene are SGHDN and FVKESK. V was pared by 4 bases and J by 5 bases, with 4 bases of the junction left unmatched. The CDR3 covers 14 residues. CDR3 sequence: CASSLTSGTHEQYF. The CDR3 DNA sequence: TGTGCCAGCAGCCTGACTAGCGGGACCCACGAGCAGTACTTC. The full variable domain, its missing parts supplied by reference TRBV14 and TRBJ2-7, is EAGVTQFPSHSVIEKGQTVTLRCDPISGHDNLYWYRRVMGKEIKFLLHFVKESKQDESGMPNNRFLAERTGGTYSTLKVQPAELEDSGVYFCASSLTSGTHEQYFGPGTRLTVT.

The chain employs TRBV18 and TRBJ2-5; 7 nucleotides match TRBD1. V dropped 4 bases and J dropped 0; count of bases not matched to a gene: 5. The germline CDR1 and CDR2 sequences are KGHSH and LQKENI. The CDR3 consists of 15 residues. The CDR3 coding sequence is TGTGCCAGCTCACAATCGACAGGGTACCAAGAGACCCAGTACTTC. This gives the protein CASSQSTGYQETQYF.

With regard to this clone: The same CDR3 can be traced to other DNA sequences in this sample. The gene calls are TRBV4-1 and TRBJ2-5, with 8 bases lining up with TRBD2. Germline CDR1 MGHRA, CDR2 YSYEKL. The CDR3 is made up of 16 amino acids. With 3 bases clipped from V and 5 bases from J, the junction kept 11 bases outside the gene matches. The CDR3 sequence: CASSQVAGGAWETQYF. CDR3 DNA: TGCGCCAGCAGCCAGGTTGCCGGGGGGGCCTGGGAGACCCAGTACTTC.

V is TRBV27 and J is TRBJ2-1; 13 nucleotides line up with TRBD2. Germline V gives CDR1 MNHEY, CDR2 SMNVEV (reference sequence). The CDR3 contains 16 residues. Trimming at V came to 5 bases and at J to 8 bases, leaving 9 bases not matched to a gene. DNA of the CDR3: TGTGCCAGCAGTGCCATACTAGCGGGAGGGGTCGATGAGCAGTTCTTC. Translation: CASSAILAGGVDEQFF.

This clone was recorded only once. J is TRBJ2-3 and V is TRBV4-1; tentatively, D is TRBD2 (5 bases). Deletions cut 1 base from V and 2 bases from J, with 7 bases between. The CDR3 is made up of 14 amino acids. Germline lookup yields CDR1 MGHRA and CDR2 YSYEKL. The CDR3 sequence: CASSQVGNTDTQYF. CDR3 in DNA: TGCGCCAGCAGCCAAGTCGGGAACACAGATACGCAGTATTTT.

This clone has more than one count but fewer than ten. The chain joins TRBV5-1 to TRBJ2-7; D uncertain. Germline CDR1 is SGHRS and CDR2 is YFSETQ. The length of the CDR3 is 13 residues. Trimming left V 4 bases short and J 4 bases short, with 12 bases between. The CDR3 nucleotides are TGCGCCAGCAGCCTTGGAGTTCAATACGAGCAGTACTTC. Amino acid sequence: CASSLGVQYEQYF.

The chain uses TRBV5-1 and TRBJ1-5; tentative D call: TRBD1 (5 bases). This CDR3 comprises 14 residues. V lost 7 bases and J 2 bases, leaving 13 bases between the germline ends. Germline-derived CDR1 and CDR2 are SGHRS and YFSETQ. CDR3 nucleotide sequence: TGCGCCAGCCGACAGTTCCCCGGCAATCAGCCCCAGCATTTT. This gives the protein CASRQFPGNQPQHF.

This clone was seen only a few times. CDR3 residues: CASSQDSTPRWTFNEQFF. DNA of the CDR3: TGTGCCAGCAGCCAAGACTCTACTCCTCGGTGGACTTTTAATGAGCAGTTCTTC. J is TRBJ2-1 and V is TRBV14, with D possibly TRBD2 on 5 matching bases. CDR1 and CDR2 (germline): SGHDN, FVKESK. The CDR3 has 18 amino acids. V was clipped by 0 bases and J by 7 bases, with 22 bases between them.

The chain carries TRBV6-1 and TRBJ1-2; 8 nucleotides agree with TRBD1. This CDR3 has 10 amino acids. CDR1 MNHNS and CDR2 SASEGT come from the germline V gene. The CDR3 reads CATGQGSNTF. For the CDR3, the DNA is TGTGCTACCGGACAGGGTTCAAACACCTTC.

This chain links TRBV13 with TRBJ1-3, with D hard to call. Trimming took 5 bases from V and 1 from J, leaving 15 bases between them. The germline gives CDR1 PRHDT, CDR2 FYEKMQ (reference sequence). This CDR3 spans 16 amino acids. In nucleotides, the CDR3 is TGTGCCAGCAGCCTATTAAGACTGGTGTCTGGAAACACCATATATTTT. It encodes CASSLLRLVSGNTIYF.

The chain carries TRBV2 and TRBJ2-6; a possible D gene is TRBD2 (5 bases). This CDR3 region has 17 residues. V dropped 3 bases and J dropped 0 bases, with 12 bases sitting between them. The germline V gene encodes CDR1 SNHLY and CDR2 FYNNEI. For the CDR3, the DNA is TGTGCCAGCAGTGACCACCTGGGAGTCTCTGGGGCCAACGTCCTGACTTTC. Amino acid sequence: CASSDHLGVSGANVLTF.

The chain uses TRBV6-6 and TRBJ1-2; weak D call: TRBD1 (5 bases). V was clipped by 0 bases and J by 4 bases, with 9 bases between them. Germline CDR1 MNHNY, CDR2 SVGAGI (reference sequence). There are 14 residues in the CDR3. In DNA, the CDR3 is TGTGCCAGCAGTTACTCTAGGGGATCCTATGGCTACACCTTC. It is translated as CASSYSRGSYGYTF.

The chain combines TRBV6-5 with TRBJ1-6, with D perhaps matching TRBD1 (5 bases). Per germline, CDR1 MNHEY and CDR2 SVGAGI. The CDR3 covers 14 residues. V was pared by 5 bases and J by 9 bases, with 14 bases between. CDR3 residues: CASSNYRKGSPLHF. As DNA, the CDR3 is TGTGCCAGCAGTAATTACAGGAAGGGTTCACCCCTCCACTTT.

The genes are TRBV6-5 and TRBJ2-7; TRBD2 matches at 15 bases. The germline V gene encodes CDR1 MNHEY and CDR2 SVGAGI. The CDR3 loop spans 15 amino acids. V shed 9 bases, J shed 3 bases, and the junction held 6 bases outside the gene matches. The CDR3 nucleotides are TGTGCCAGTCGGGGGACTAGCGGGGGGAACTACGAGCAGTACTTC. This translates into CASRGTSGGNYEQYF.

The chain has TRBV7-2 and TRBJ1-6; 10 bases line up with TRBD1. The germline V gene has CDR1 SGHTA and CDR2 FQGNSA. The ends lost 4 bases at V and 6 bases at J; junction bases unmatched: 6. This CDR3 contains 16 residues. The CDR3 is CASSSRTGGGNSPLHF. CDR3 nucleotide sequence: TGTGCCAGCAGCTCAAGGACAGGGGGTGGTAATTCACCCCTCCACTTT.